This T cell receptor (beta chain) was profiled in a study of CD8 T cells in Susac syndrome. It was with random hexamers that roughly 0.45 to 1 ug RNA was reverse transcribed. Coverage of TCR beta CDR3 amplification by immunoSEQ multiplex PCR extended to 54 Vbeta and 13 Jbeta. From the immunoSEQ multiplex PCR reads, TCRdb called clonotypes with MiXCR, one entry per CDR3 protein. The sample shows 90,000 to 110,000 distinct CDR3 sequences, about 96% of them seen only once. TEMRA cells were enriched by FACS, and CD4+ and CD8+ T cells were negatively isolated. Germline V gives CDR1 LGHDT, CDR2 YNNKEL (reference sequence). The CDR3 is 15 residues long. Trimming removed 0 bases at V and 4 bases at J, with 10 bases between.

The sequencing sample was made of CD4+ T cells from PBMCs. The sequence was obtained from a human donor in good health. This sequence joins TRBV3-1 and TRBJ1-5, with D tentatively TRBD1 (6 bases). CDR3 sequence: CASSQDNRENQPQHF. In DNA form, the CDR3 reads TGTGCCAGCAGCCAAGATAACAGGGAAAATCAGCCCCAGCATTTT.